This paragraph reports one T cell receptor beta chain. Authors' analysis steps: Researchers report that nucleated cell counts were estimated from reference gene primer amplification. Using immunoSEQ multiplex PCR, the repertoire was profiled, and TCRdb retains in-frame clones only, with some absent. The V and J calls and clone size were taken over from that table, and D and trimming were inferred from the DNA. In the table there are about 110,000 clones, around 84% of which are singletons. Trimming cost V 0 bases and J 4 bases, with 20 bases left between them. The CDR3 has 18 amino acids. This sample is drawn from a study of blood T cell repertoires in COVID-19. Study in general: T cells, B-cell-depleted T cells, or PBMCs provided the cDNA or gDNA that served as material.

V gene TRBV5-3 combines with J gene TRBJ1-5; no reliable D call. TRBV5-3 is assigned to the ORF class and has an uncertain function. This receptor was taken from a man aged 35-49 years with acute or convalescent COVID-19. Material: peripheral blood. This CDR3 is CARSLARHSELRNQPQHF. As DNA, the CDR3 is TGTGCCAGAAGCTTGGCCCGTCACAGTGAGCTTCGAAATCAGCCCCAGCATTTT.